This entry lists 27 T cell receptor beta chains sequenced from one sample in a study of draining lymph node invasion in breast cancer. TCRdb reanalysed the bulk RNA-seq reads using MiXCR and keeps one entry per CDR3 protein. The sample has about 1,300 distinct CDR3 sequences; under 75% are singletons. Sorting for CD4+ CD45RA- CD25- cells yielded memory conventional CD4 T cells. Sequenced sample: sorted memory CD4+ effector T cells from the tumor. The source of these receptors is a female donor with luminal breast cancer.

V is TRBV12-3 or TRBV12-4 and J is TRBJ1-5; D is unclear. With 3 bases removed from V and 5 bases from J, the gap between germline ends came to 17 bases. The CDR3 has 16 amino acids. The CDR3 spells CASSFSRARRDQPQHF. CDR3 coding DNA: TGTGCCAGCAGTTTTTCCCGGGCCCGAAGGGATCAGCCCCAGCATTTT.

This clonotype was found a few times. The V call is TRBV4-2, the J call TRBJ2-2; D uncertain. Germline CDR1 is LGHNA and CDR2 is YNFKEQ. Trimming shortened V by 0 bases and J by 8 bases, and 13 bases separated the two germline ends. The CDR3 consists of 15 residues. The chain's CDR3 is CASSQEDGSRGELFF. In DNA form, the CDR3 reads TGTGCCAGCAGCCAAGAAGACGGGTCGAGGGGGGAGCTGTTTTTT.

The rearrangement links TRBV2 to TRBJ1-1; no reliable D call. The CDR3 covers 14 residues. V shed 4 bases and J shed 2 bases, with 11 bases lying between them. CDR1 is SNHLY, CDR2 FYNNEI, per germline. CDR3 coding DNA: TGTGCCAGCAGTGTTGCAAGCCAAAACACTGAAGCTTTCTTT. Translated: CASSVASQNTEAFF.

This clonotype was found once. The chain links TRBV20-1 to TRBJ1-5, with D maybe TRBD1 (6 bases). This CDR3 region has 15 residues. The germline V and J ends were trimmed by 4 bases and 2 bases, with 15 bases remaining between them. Germline values: CDR1 DFQATT, CDR2 SNEGSKA (reference sequence). This chain's CDR3 is CSAKRGGSGNQPQHF. DNA for the CDR3: TGCAGTGCTAAGCGTGGGGGCTCGGGCAATCAGCCCCAGCATTTT.

The gene calls are TRBV27 and TRBJ1-2, with a possible D match to TRBD1 (5 bases). Looked up from germline, CDR1 is MNHEY and CDR2 is SMNVEV (reference sequence). The V gene lost 3 bases and the J gene lost 2 bases, with 7 bases spanning the gap. The CDR3 extends over 13 amino acids. CDR3 region: CASSFEGNYGYTF. CDR3 sequence (DNA): TGTGCCAGCAGTTTTGAGGGGAACTATGGCTACACCTTC.

There are a few counts of this clonotype. The chain uses TRBV29-1 and TRBJ2-3, with 11 bases matching TRBD1. Trimming removed 7 bases from V and 4 bases from J; junction bases left unmatched: 4. The CDR3 length is 13 residues. Germline V CDR1 and CDR2: SQVTM, ANQGSEA. CDR3 in amino acids: CSAGQGVADTQYF. CDR3 nucleotide sequence: TGCAGCGCGGGACAGGGGGTAGCAGATACGCAGTATTTT.

This chain links TRBV12-3 or TRBV12-4 with TRBJ1-6, with TRBD1 as a possible D gene (5 bases). V was clipped by 2 bases and J by 8 bases, with 16 bases between them. CDR3 length equals 16 residues. CDR3 protein: CASSLSMGRADSPLHF. For the CDR3, the DNA is TGTGCCAGCAGTTTATCGATGGGGCGGGCGGATTCACCCCTCCACTTT.

The V call is TRBV12-3 or TRBV12-4, the J call TRBJ1-2; 11 bases align to TRBD1. This CDR3 contains 13 residues. J gave up 8 bases and V 5 bases, and 4 bases lay outside the gene matches. In DNA, the CDR3 is TGTGCCAGCAGTCCTGGGACAGGGGGGGGCTACACCTTC. Protein sequence: CASSPGTGGGYTF.

The chain has TRBV27 and TRBJ2-3; no reliable D call. V was pared by 4 bases and J by 0 bases, with 8 bases between. The CDR3 is 14 residues long. Germline V lookup: CDR1 MNHEY, CDR2 SMNVEV (reference sequence). The CDR3 here is CASSWASSTDTQYF. The CDR3 DNA reads TGTGCCAGCAGTTGGGCCTCTAGCACAGATACGCAGTATTTT.

V is TRBV25-1 and J is TRBJ1-5; D not resolved. The CDR3 runs 12 residues. Germline CDR1 MGHDK, CDR2 SYGVNS. V lost 4 bases and J 7 bases, leaving 8 bases between the germline ends. CDR3 in amino acids: CASSVGRQPQHF. Written as DNA, the CDR3 is TGTGCCAGCAGTGTGGGCAGACAGCCCCAGCATTTT.

The chain recombines TRBV28 with TRBJ1-2, with a tentative D call TRBD1 (5 bases). The CDR3 is 13 amino acids. The V gene lost 6 bases and the J gene lost 8 bases, with 16 bases spanning the gap. Per germline, CDR1 MDHEN and CDR2 SYDVKM. The DNA for the CDR3 is TGTGCCAGCAGCATACAGGATCTTAGGGGCTACACCTTC. This translates into CASSIQDLRGYTF.

V usage is TRBV6-2 or TRBV6-3 and J usage is TRBJ1-6; D is unresolved. Trimming pared 2 bases from V and 13 bases from J, leaving 15 bases between. The CDR3 is 14 residues long. Germline CDR1 and CDR2: MNHEY and SVGEGT. CDR3 nucleotides: TGTGCCAGCAGTTACGAGCAGGAGCTTCGGCCCCTCCACTTT. Its protein product is CASSYEQELRPLHF.

CDR3 nucleotide sequence: TGTGTCGGCTCCCCCCCCATGGGCAGCGTATCTGCGCCCCAGCATTTT. Translating it yields CVGSPPMGSVSAPQHF. This chain joins TRBV28 and TRBJ1-5, with D unclear. There are 16 residues in the CDR3. Germline lookup yields CDR1 MDHEN and CDR2 SYDVKM.

V usage is TRBV18 and J usage is TRBJ1-6; D unclear. The ends were cut back, 3 bases at V and 7 bases at J, with 31 bases in the middle. The CDR3 extends over 21 amino acids. CDR1 is KGHSH and CDR2 is LQKENI in the germline V gene. The CDR3 loop reads CASSPLRPDLNRPATNSPLHF. CDR3 nucleotides: TGTGCCAGCTCACCTCTACGTCCCGACTTAAACCGACCTGCCACGAATTCACCCCTCCACTTT.

The chain employs TRBV5-6 and TRBJ2-3; no definite D call. The germline V gene encodes CDR1 SGHDT and CDR2 YYEEEE. Trimming stripped 1 base from V and 2 bases from J, with 8 bases between. This CDR3 region has 14 residues. CDR3 in amino acids: CASSLRLLTDTQYF. The CDR3 DNA follows: TGTGCCAGCAGCTTGAGGCTCCTCACAGATACGCAGTATTTT.

This clonotype was seen once. The chain combines TRBV7-3 with TRBJ1-1; D might be TRBD1 (5 bases). V was trimmed by 5 bases and J by 8 bases, leaving 18 bases between them. From germline, CDR1 is SGHTA and CDR2 FQGTGA. The CDR3 is 14 residues long. The CDR3 protein is CASSPGHLLEEAFF. The CDR3 region has the DNA TGTGCCAGCAGCCCCGGACACTTACTGGAGGAAGCTTTCTTT.

This clonotype turned up a few times. The rearrangement joins TRBV27 to TRBJ2-7, with D hard to call. V lost 8 bases to trimming and J lost 1 base, with 12 bases between them. This CDR3 has 13 amino acids. Germline lookup yields CDR1 MNHEY and CDR2 SMNVEV (reference sequence). DNA of the CDR3: TGTGCCAGCTCACCTCGGGTTTCCTACGAGCAGTACTTC. Translation gives CASSPRVSYEQYF.

This clonotype was picked up one time. The chain employs TRBV5-1 and TRBJ1-6; TRBD1 matches 9 bases. CDR1 is SGHRS and CDR2 is YFSETQ in the germline V gene. V lost 0 bases, J lost 7 bases, and 11 bases stayed unmatched. The CDR3 totals 18 residues. The CDR3 spells CASSLGDRALLQNSPLHF. For the CDR3, the DNA is TGCGCCAGCAGCTTGGGGGACAGGGCGCTACTTCAAAATTCACCCCTCCACTTT.

The chain has TRBV20-1 and TRBJ1-1; TRBD1 agrees at 9 bases. This CDR3 contains 16 residues. With 3 bases clipped from V and 8 bases from J, the junction kept 16 bases outside the gene matches. The germline gives CDR1 DFQATT, CDR2 SNEGSKA (reference sequence). The CDR3 protein is CSASLLPGTGNSEAFF. CDR3 DNA: TGCAGTGCTAGCCTCCTACCCGGGACAGGGAATTCCGAAGCTTTCTTT.

This clonotype was observed a handful of times. This chain links TRBV7-9 with TRBJ1-2, with D maybe TRBD1 (6 bases). CDR3 length: 12 amino acids. Germline CDR1 SEHNR, CDR2 FQNEAQ (reference sequence). V was clipped by 3 bases and J by 7 bases, with 9 bases between them. CDR3 in DNA: TGTGCCAGCAGCTTTAACAGGGCTGGCTACACCTTC. This translates into CASSFNRAGYTF.

The chain recombines TRBV20-1 with TRBJ1-2; D remains ambiguous. This CDR3 has 13 residues. The germline V and J ends were trimmed by 3 bases and 5 bases, with 13 bases remaining between them. Germline V gene lookup returns CDR1 DFQATT and CDR2 SNEGSKA (reference sequence). The CDR3 DNA follows: TGCAGTGCTAGCCTTGAGGCAGGATATGGCTACACCTTC. Translated: CSASLEAGYGYTF.

The rearrangement joins TRBV2 to TRBJ1-6, with no clear D. The CDR3 has 15 amino acids. The V gene lost 4 bases and the J gene lost 7 bases, with 14 bases spanning the gap. Germline CDR1 and CDR2: SNHLY and FYNNEI. CDR3 nucleotides: TGTGCCAGCAGTGGGCGCAGGTTGGACAATTCACCCCTCCACTTT. This sequence encodes CASSGRRLDNSPLHF.

The rearrangement links TRBV7-6 to TRBJ1-1, with TRBD1 matching 10 bases. The junction had 10 bases not matched to a gene; V was cut back by 0 bases and J by 0 bases. The CDR3 length is 19 residues. Germline V gene lookup returns CDR1 SGHVS and CDR2 FNYEAQ. The CDR3 DNA reads TGTGCCAGCAGCTTAGCTGTCTGGGACAGGGGTGTGATGAACACTGAAGCTTTCTTT. Translating gives CASSLAVWDRGVMNTEAFF.

The rearrangement joins TRBV7-9 to TRBJ1-2; the D is unclear. The CDR3 length is 13 residues. V was clipped by 0 bases and J by 6 bases, with 8 bases between them. From germline, CDR1 is SEHNR and CDR2 FQNEAQ (reference sequence). Here the CDR3 reads CASSLANRDGYTF. CDR3 nucleotides: TGTGCCAGCAGCTTAGCTAATCGGGATGGCTACACCTTC.

This sequence joins TRBV7-2 and TRBJ1-5, with a tentative D call TRBD1 (6 bases). Germline CDR1 and CDR2: SGHTA and FQGNSA. V was pared by 4 bases and J by 9 bases, with 16 bases between. This CDR3 comprises 14 residues. This CDR3 reads CASSSTGKGGPQHF. CDR3 in DNA: TGTGCCAGCAGCTCAACAGGGAAAGGTGGGCCCCAGCATTTT.

This chain uses TRBV20-1 with TRBJ1-2, with TRBD1 identical over 8 bases. Germline V gene data show CDR1 as DFQATT and CDR2 as SNEGSKA (reference sequence). Trimming cost V 1 base and J 7 bases; bases outside gene matches: 8. The CDR3 length is 14 residues. In DNA form, the CDR3 reads TGCAGTGCTAGAGGGGGCAGGGGGCTCACTGGCTACACCTTC. This gives the protein CSARGGRGLTGYTF.

This clonotype has only a few counts. V is TRBV4-2 and J is TRBJ2-2, with D perhaps matching TRBD1 or TRBD2 (6 bases each). Trimming left V 4 bases short and J 6 bases short, with 15 bases between. This CDR3 spans 15 amino acids. Germline lookup yields CDR1 LGHNA and CDR2 YNFKEQ. The CDR3 nucleotides read TGTGCCAGCAGCCGACCCGGGGGCGCCTCCGGGGAGCTGTTTTTT. Translation: CASSRPGGASGELFF.